This TCR beta chain was recovered during a study of cytomegalovirus exposure and HLA in healthy donors. The germline V gene has CDR1 KGHSH and CDR2 LQKENI. V gave up 1 base and J gave up 5 bases, with 8 bases separating them. The CDR3 runs to 14 residues. 13 Jbeta primers and 60 Vbeta primers were used for the PCR. The assay was immunoSEQ multiplex PCR, and TCRdb's table has in-frame clones only and misses some. The repertoire consists of more than 90,000 clones, with roughly 69% occurring once and the leading ten covering about 2.2%. The table lists this clone with a few counts. The genes are TRBV18 and TRBJ1-4; no firm D call. The source material was PBMCs. The TCR originated in a woman in her twenties or thirties in good health and CMV-seronegative. The CDR3 DNA reads TGTGCCAGCTCACCACGCAGGTTGAATGAAAAACTGTTTTTT. Amino acid sequence: CASSPRRLNEKLFF. Complete variable domain (other parts from reference TRBV18 and TRBJ1-4): NAGVMQNPRHLVRRRGQEARLRCSPMKGHSHVYWYRQLPEEGLKFMVYLQKENIIDESGMPKERFSAEFPKEGPSILRIQQVVRGDSAAYFCASSPRRLNEKLFFGSGTQLSVL.